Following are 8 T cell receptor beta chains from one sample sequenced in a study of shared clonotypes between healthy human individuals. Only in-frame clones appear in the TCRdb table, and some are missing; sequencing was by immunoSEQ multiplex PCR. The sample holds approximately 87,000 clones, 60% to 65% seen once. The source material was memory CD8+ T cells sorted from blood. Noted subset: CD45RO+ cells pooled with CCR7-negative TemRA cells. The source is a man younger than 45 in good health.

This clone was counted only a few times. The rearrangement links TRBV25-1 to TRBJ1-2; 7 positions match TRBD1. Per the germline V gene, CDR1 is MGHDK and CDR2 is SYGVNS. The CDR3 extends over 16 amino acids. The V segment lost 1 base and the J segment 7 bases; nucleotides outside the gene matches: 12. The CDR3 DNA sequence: TGTGCCAGCAGTGAATTCCGGCAGGGGGTAAAGGGTGGCTACACCTTC. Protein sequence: CASSEFRQGVKGGYTF.

The CDR3, as DNA: TGTGCCAGCAGCCTAGTCCCGGGACAGGGAATCTTCAATGAGCAGTTCTTC. It is translated as CASSLVPGQGIFNEQFF. The V gene is TRBV14, the J gene TRBJ2-1, with TRBD1 matching over 9 bases. Trimming took 4 bases from V and 6 from J; bases not matched to a gene: 13. The CDR3 is 17 amino acids. Germline V gene lookup returns CDR1 SGHDN and CDR2 FVKESK.

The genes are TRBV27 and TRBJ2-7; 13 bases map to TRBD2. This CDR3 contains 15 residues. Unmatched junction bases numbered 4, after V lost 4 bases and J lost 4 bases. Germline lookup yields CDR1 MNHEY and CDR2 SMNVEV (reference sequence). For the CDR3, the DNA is TGTGCCAGCAGTTCTGGGACTAGCGGGATATACGAGCAGTACTTC. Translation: CASSSGTSGIYEQYF.

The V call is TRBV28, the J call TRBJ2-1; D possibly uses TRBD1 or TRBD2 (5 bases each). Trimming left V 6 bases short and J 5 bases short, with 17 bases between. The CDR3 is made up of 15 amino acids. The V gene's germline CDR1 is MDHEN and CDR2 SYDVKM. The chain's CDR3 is CASSPMGVENNEQFF. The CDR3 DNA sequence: TGTGCCAGCAGCCCCATGGGGGTTGAGAACAATGAGCAGTTCTTC.

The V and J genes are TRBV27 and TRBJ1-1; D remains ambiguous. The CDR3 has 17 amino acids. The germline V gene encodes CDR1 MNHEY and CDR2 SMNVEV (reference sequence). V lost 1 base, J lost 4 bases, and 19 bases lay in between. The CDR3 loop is CASSLFPGFWGGTEAFF. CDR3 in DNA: TGTGCCAGCAGTTTATTCCCTGGTTTTTGGGGAGGCACTGAAGCTTTCTTT.

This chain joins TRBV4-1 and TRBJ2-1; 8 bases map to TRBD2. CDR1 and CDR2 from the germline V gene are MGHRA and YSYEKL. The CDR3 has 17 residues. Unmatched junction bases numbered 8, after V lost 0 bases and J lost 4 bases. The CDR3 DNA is TGCGCCAGCAGCCAAGAGAAGAGCGGGAGAGGATACAATGAGCAGTTCTTC. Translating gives CASSQEKSGRGYNEQFF.

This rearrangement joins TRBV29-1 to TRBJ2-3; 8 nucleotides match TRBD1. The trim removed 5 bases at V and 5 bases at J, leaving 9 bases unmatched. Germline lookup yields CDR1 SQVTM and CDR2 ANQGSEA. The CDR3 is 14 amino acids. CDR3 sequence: CSVRLTGVGDTQYF. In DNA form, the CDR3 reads TGCAGCGTTCGGTTGACAGGGGTTGGAGATACGCAGTATTTT.

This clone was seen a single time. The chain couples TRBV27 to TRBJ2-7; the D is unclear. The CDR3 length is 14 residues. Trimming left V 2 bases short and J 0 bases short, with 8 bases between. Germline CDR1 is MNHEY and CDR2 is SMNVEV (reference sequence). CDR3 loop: CASSLSRSSYEQYF. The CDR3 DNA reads TGTGCCAGCAGTTTAAGTAGGAGCTCCTACGAGCAGTACTTC.